The clone carrying this T cell receptor beta chain was counted a few times. The antigen is undetermined. This sample was included in a study of Graves' ophthalmopathy and Graves' hyperthyroidism. Study-wide results and caveats: Blood also held most thyroid clonotypes expanded above 0.001 frequency.

Trimming took off 4 bases at V and 11 bases at J, with 20 bases between the two ends. The CDR3 consists of 14 residues. The germline V gene has CDR1 SEHNR and CDR2 FQNEAQ (reference sequence). Amplified material comprised TCR beta CDR3 regions derived from RNA transcripts. An opening RT-PCR round employed HTBI primers and preceded a second-round multiplex PCR. TCRdb itself ran the multiplex PCR reads through MiXCR, one entry per CDR3 protein. Among roughly 1.1 million distinct CDR3 sequences, about 40% were seen once, and the ten largest hold approximately 12%. The sequence came from an adult man with Graves' hyperthyroidism. Sample: peripheral blood or thyroid tissue (not recorded which). The genes are TRBV7-9 and TRBJ1-1; perhaps TRBD1 as D (6 bases). The CDR3 DNA follows: TGTGCCAGCAGCTCGAAGTCGACAGGACCCGAGGCTTTCTTT. This encodes CASSSKSTGPEAFF. The entire variable domain, with the rest obtained from reference TRBV7-9 and TRBJ1-1, is as follows: DTGVSQNPRHKITKRGQNVTFRCDPISEHNRLYWYRQTLGQGPEFLTYFQNEAQLEKSRLLSDRFSAERPKGSFSTLEIQRTEQGDSAMYLCASSSKSTGPEAFFGQGTRLTVV.